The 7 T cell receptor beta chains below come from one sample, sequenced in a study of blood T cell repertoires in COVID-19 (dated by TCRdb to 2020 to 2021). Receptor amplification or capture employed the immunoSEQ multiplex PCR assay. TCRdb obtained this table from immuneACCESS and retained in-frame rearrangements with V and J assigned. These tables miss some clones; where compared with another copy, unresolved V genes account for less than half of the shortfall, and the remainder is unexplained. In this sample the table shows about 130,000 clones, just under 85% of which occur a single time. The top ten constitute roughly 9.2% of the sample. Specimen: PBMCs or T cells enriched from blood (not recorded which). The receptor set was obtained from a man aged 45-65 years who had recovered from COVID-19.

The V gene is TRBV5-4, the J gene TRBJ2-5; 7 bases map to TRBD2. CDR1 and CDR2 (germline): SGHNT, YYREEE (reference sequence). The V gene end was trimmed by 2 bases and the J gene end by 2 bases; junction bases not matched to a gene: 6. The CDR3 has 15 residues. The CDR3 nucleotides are TGTGCCAGCAGCTTAGAGCGGGGTCGACAAGAGACCCAGTACTTC. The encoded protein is CASSLERGRQETQYF.

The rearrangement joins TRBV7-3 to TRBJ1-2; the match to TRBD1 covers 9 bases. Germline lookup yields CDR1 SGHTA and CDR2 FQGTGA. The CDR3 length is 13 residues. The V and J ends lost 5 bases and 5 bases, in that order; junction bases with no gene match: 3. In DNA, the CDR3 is TGTGCCAGCAGCACGGACAGGGGTTATGGCTACACCTTC. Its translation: CASSTDRGYGYTF.

CDR3: CAISESANEQFF. In nucleotides, the CDR3 is TGTGCCATCAGTGAGTCAGCTAATGAGCAGTTCTTC. This rearrangement joins TRBV10-3 to TRBJ2-1; D not resolved. Germline V gene sequence: CDR1 ENHRY, CDR2 SYGVKD. The CDR3 sequence is 12 residues long. Trimming took 0 bases from V and 7 from J, leaving 4 bases between them.

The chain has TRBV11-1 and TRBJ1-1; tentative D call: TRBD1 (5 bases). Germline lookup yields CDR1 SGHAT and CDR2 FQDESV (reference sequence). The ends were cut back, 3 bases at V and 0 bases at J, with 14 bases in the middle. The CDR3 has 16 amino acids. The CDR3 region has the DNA TGTGCCAGCAGCTTTTCATCGACAGTAATGAACACTGAAGCTTTCTTT. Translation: CASSFSSTVMNTEAFF. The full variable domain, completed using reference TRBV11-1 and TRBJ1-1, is EAEVAQSPRYKITEKSQAVAFWCDPISGHATLYWYRQILGQGPELLVQFQDESVVDDSQLPKDRFSAERLKGVDSTLKIQPAELGDSAMYLCASSFSSTVMNTEAFFGQGTRLTVV.

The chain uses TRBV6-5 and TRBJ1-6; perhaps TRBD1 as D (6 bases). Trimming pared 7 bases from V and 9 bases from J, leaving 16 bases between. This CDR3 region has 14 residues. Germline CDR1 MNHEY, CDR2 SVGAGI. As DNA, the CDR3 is TGTGCCAGCACCCTGGGGGCAGGGGCTTCACCCCTCCACTTT. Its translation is CASTLGAGASPLHF.

CDR3 in DNA: TGTGCCAGCAGTTCAGGGACAGGGGGCTATGAGCAGTACTTC. Its translation: CASSSGTGGYEQYF. The chain has TRBV27 and TRBJ2-7; TRBD1 matches 12 bases. With V trimmed by 4 bases and J by 7 bases, 5 bases remained unmatched. This CDR3 is 14 amino acids long. The V gene's germline CDR1 is MNHEY and CDR2 SMNVEV (reference sequence).

The DNA for the CDR3 is TGTGCCAGCAGTCAACAGGGTTATGGCTACACCTTC. Its protein is CASSQQGYGYTF. The V gene is TRBV6-2 or TRBV6-3, the J gene TRBJ1-2; possibly TRBD1 for D (6 bases). The CDR3 totals 12 residues. V dropped 5 bases and J dropped 5 bases, with 9 bases sitting between them. Germline V lookup: CDR1 MNHEY, CDR2 SVGEGT.